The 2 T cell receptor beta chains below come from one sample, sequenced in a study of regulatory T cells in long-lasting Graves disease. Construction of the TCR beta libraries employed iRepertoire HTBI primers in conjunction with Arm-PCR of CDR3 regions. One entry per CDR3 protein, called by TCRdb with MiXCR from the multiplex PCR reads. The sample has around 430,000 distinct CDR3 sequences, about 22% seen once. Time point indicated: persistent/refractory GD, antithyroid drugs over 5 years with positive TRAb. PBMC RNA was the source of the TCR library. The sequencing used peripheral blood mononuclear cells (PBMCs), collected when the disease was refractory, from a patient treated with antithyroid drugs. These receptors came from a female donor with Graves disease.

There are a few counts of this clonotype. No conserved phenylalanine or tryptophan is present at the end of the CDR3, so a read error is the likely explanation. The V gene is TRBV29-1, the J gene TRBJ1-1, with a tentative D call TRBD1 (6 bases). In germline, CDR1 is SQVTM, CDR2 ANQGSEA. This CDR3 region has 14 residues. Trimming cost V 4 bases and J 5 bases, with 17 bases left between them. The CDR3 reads CSVALRGMETEAFL. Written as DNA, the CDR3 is TGCAGCGTTGCCCTCAGGGGTATGGAGACTGAAGCTTTCCTT.

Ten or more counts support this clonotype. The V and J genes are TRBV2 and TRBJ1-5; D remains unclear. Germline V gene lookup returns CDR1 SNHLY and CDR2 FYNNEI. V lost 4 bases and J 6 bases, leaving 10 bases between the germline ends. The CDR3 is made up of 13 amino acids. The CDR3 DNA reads TGTGCCAGCAGTGGTGGGTCGGGTCAGCCCCAGCATTTT. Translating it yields CASSGGSGQPQHF.